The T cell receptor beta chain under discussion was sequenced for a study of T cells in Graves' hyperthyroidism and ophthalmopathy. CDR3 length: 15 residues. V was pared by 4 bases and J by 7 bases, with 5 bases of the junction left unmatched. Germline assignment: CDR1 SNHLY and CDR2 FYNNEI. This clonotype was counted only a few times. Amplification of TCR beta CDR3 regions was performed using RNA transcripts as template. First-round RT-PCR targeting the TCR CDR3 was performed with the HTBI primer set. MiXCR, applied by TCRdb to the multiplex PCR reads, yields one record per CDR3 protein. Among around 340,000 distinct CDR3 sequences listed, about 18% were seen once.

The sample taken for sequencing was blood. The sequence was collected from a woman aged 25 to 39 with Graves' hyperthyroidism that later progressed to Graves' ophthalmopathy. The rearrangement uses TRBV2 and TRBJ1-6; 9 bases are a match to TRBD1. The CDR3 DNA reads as TGTGCCAGCAGTGCGACAGGGGGACGGAATTCACCCCTCCACTTT. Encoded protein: CASSATGGRNSPLHF.